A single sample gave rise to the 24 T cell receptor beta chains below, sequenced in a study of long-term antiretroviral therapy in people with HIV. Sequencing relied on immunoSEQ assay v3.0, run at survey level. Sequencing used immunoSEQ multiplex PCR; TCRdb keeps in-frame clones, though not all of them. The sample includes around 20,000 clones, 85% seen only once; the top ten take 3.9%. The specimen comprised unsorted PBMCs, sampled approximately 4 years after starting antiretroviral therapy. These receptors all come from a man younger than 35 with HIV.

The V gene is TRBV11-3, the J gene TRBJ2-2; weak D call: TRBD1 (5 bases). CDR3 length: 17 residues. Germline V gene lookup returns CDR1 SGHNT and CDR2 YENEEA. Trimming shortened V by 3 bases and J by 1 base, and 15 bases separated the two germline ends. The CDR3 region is CASSFRGSTLNTGELFF. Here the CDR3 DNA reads TGTGCCAGCAGCTTTAGGGGCAGCACACTGAACACCGGGGAGCTGTTTTTT.

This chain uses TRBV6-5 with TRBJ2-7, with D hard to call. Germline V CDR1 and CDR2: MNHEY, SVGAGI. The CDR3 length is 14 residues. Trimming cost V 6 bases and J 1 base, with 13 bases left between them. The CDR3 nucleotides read TGTGCCAGCAGATCCATGGGCCGTTCCTACGAGCAGTACTTC. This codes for CASRSMGRSYEQYF.

DNA of the CDR3: TGCGCCAGCAGCCCCTCCAGCCCTACCCTTGATACGCAGTATTTT. Its protein product is CASSPSSPTLDTQYF. The gene calls are TRBV5-1 and TRBJ2-3; D unresolved. The V end lost 4 bases, the J end lost 6 bases, and 18 bases lay between the germline ends. This CDR3 has 15 amino acids. CDR1 and CDR2 from the germline V gene are SGHRS and YFSETQ.

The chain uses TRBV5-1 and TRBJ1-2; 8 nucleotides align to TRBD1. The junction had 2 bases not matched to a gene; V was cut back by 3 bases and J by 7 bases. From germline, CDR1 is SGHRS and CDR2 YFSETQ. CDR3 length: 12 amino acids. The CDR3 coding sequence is TGCGCCAGCAGCTCCACAGGGGGTGGCTACACCTTC. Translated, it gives CASSSTGGGYTF.

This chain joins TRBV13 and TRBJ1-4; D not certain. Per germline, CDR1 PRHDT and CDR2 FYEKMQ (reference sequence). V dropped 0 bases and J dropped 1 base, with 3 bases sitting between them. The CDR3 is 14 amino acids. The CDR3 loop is CASSLGVTNEKLFF. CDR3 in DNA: TGTGCCAGCAGCTTAGGGGTAACTAATGAAAAACTGTTTTTT.

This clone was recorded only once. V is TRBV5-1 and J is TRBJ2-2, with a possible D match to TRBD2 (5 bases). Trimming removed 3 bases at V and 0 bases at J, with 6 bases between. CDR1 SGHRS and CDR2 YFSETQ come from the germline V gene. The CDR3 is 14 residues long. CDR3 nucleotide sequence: TGCGCCAGCAGCTCCGGGACGAACACCGGGGAGCTGTTTTTT. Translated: CASSSGTNTGELFF.

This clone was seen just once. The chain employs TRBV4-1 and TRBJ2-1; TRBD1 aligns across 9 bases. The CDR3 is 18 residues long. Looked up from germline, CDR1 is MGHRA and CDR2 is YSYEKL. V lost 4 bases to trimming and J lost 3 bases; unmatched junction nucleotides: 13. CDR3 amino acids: CASSPGQGILSFYNEQFF. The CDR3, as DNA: TGCGCCAGCAGCCCCGGACAGGGGATCCTCTCCTTCTACAATGAGCAGTTCTTC.

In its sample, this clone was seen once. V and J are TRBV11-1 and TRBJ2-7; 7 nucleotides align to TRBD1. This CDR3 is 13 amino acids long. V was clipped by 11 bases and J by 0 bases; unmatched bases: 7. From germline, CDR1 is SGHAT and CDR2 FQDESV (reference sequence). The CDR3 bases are TGTGCCTCCTGTCGGGACAGCTCCTACGAGCAGTACTTC. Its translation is CASCRDSSYEQYF.

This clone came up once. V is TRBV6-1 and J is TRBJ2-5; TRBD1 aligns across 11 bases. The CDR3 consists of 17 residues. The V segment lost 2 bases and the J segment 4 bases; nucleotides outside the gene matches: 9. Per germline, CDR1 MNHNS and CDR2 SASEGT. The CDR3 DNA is TGTGCCAGCAGTGAACAAATACCGGGACAGGGGGGAGAGACCCAGTACTTC. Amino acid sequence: CASSEQIPGQGGETQYF.

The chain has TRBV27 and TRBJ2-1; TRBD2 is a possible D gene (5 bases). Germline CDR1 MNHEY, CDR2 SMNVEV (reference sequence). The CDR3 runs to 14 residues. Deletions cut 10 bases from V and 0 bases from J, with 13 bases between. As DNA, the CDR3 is TGTGCCACCAAGATCGGGGACTCCTACAATGAGCAGTTCTTC. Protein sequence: CATKIGDSYNEQFF.

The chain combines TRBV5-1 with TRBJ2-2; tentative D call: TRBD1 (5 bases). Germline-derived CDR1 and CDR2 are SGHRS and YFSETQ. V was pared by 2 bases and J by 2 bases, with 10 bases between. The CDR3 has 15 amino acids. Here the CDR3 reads CASSFDQGNTGELFF. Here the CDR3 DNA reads TGCGCCAGCAGCTTTGACCAGGGAAACACCGGGGAGCTGTTTTTT.

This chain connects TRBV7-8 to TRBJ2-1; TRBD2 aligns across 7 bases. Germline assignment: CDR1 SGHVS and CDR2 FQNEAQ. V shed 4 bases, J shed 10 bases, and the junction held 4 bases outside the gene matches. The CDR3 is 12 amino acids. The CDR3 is CASSSWREEQFF. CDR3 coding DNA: TGTGCCAGCAGCTCCTGGCGGGAGGAGCAGTTCTTC.

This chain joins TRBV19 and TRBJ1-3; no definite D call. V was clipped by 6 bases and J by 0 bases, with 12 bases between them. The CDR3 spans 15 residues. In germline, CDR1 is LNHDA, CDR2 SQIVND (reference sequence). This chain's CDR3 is CASREGRNSGNTIYF. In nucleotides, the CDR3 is TGTGCCAGTAGAGAAGGACGTAACTCTGGAAACACCATATATTTT.

For the CDR3, the DNA is TGTGCCAGCAGCTTAGACGGGGGGGACATTTACAATGAGCAGTTCTTC. Translating gives CASSLDGGDIYNEQFF. The gene calls are TRBV7-8 and TRBJ2-1; 8 nucleotides align to TRBD2. Germline V CDR1 and CDR2: SGHVS, FQNEAQ. This CDR3 spans 16 amino acids. V shed 1 base and J 4 bases; nucleotides not matched to a gene: 6.

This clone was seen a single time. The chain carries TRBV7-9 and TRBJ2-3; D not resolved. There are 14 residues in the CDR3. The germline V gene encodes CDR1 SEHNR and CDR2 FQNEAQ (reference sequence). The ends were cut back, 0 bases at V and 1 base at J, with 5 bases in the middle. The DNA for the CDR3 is TGTGCCAGCAGCTTAGCCCCTGGCACAGATACGCAGTATTTT. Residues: CASSLAPGTDTQYF.

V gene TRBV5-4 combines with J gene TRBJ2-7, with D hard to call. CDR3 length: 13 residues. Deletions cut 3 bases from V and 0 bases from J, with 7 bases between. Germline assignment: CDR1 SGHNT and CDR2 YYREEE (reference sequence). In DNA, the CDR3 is TGTGCCAGCAGCTCTCGTACCTCCTACGAGCAGTACTTC. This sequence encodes CASSSRTSYEQYF.

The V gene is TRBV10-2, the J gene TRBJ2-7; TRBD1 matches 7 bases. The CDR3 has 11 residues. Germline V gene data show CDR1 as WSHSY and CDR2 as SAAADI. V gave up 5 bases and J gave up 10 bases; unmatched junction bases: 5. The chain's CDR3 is CASSSDRDQYF. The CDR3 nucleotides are TGCGCCAGCAGTTCCGACAGGGATCAGTACTTC.

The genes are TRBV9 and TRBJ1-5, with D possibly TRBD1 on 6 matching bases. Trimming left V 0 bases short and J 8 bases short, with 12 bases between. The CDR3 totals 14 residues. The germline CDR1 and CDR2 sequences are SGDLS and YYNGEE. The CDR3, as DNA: TGTGCCAGCAGCGTAGGGGGGGGCAGAGAGCCCCAGCATTTT. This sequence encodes CASSVGGGREPQHF.

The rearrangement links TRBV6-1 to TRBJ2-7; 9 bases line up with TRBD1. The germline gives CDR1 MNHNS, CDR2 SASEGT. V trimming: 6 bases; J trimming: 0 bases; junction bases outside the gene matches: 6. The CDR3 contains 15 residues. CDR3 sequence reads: CASSPGTGSSYEQYV. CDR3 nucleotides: TGTGCCAGCAGCCCAGGGACAGGGAGCTCCTACGAGCAGTACGTC.

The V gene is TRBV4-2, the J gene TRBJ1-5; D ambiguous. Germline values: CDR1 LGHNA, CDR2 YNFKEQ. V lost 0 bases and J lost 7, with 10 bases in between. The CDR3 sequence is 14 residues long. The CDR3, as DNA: TGTGCCAGCAGCCAAGAGGGTGGAGAGCAGCCCCAGCATTTT. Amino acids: CASSQEGGEQPQHF.

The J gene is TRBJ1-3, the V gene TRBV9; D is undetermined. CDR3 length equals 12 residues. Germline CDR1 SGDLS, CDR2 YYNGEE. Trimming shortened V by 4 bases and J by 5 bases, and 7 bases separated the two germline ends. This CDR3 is CASSPGRNTIYF. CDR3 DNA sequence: TGTGCCAGCAGCCCGGGCCGAAACACCATATATTTT.

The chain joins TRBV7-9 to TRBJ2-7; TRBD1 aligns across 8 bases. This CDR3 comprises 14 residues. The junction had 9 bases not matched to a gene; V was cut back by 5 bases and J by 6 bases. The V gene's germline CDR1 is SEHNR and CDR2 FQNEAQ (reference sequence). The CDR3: CASSPRQGSSEQYV. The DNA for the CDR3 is TGTGCCAGCAGCCCCCGACAGGGGAGTTCCGAGCAGTACGTC.

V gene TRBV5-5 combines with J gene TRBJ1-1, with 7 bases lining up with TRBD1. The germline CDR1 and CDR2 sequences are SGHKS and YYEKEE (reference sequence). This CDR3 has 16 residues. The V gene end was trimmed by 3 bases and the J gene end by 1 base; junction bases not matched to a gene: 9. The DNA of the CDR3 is TGTGCCAGCAGCTATTCACCGGGACAGAAGAACACTGAAGCTTTCTTT. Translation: CASSYSPGQKNTEAFF.

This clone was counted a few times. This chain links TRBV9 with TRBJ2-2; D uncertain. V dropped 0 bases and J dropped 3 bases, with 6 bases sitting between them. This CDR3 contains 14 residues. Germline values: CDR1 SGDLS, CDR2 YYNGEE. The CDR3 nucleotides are TGTGCCAGCAGCGTAGGAACAGACACCGGGGAGCTGTTTTTT. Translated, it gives CASSVGTDTGELFF.